Below, one T cell receptor beta chain is given with its context. The data are from a study of control samples from healthy donors and cancer patients. Germline lookup yields CDR1 MNHNY and CDR2 SVGAGI (reference sequence). Trimming took 2 bases from V and 4 from J, leaving 14 bases between them. The CDR3 has 15 residues. TCRdb keeps only in-frame clones here, not all; method: immunoSEQ multiplex PCR. The sample has 100,000 to 120,000 clones, 83% seen once; the top ten hold under 15%. Sequenced sample: blood. The receptor was isolated from a woman aged 45-65 years in good health. The chain recombines TRBV6-6 with TRBJ1-1; possible D gene TRBD1, 5 bases. The CDR3 DNA reads as TGTGCCAGCAGTTACGAAGGGGCGTCGGGCACTGAAGCTTTCTTT. Protein product: CASSYEGASGTEAFF.